The 10 T cell receptor beta chains below were found in one sample sequenced in a study of blood T cell repertoires in COVID-19. Sequenced by immunoSEQ multiplex PCR; TCRdb stores in-frame clones only, minus some. The sample has about 100,000 clones, around 85% seen once. Sequencing used peripheral blood. These receptors came from a human donor in a cohort sampled during active COVID-19.

This chain joins TRBV19 and TRBJ2-7; 7 bases line up with TRBD2. The CDR3 covers 13 residues. Losses at the gene ends were 7 bases for V and 5 bases for J; bases not matched to a gene: 8. From germline, CDR1 is LNHDA and CDR2 SQIVND (reference sequence). CDR3 region: CASTGGSVHEQYF. The DNA of the CDR3 is TGTGCCAGTACCGGCGGGAGTGTCCACGAGCAGTACTTC.

The chain carries TRBV12-3 or TRBV12-4 and TRBJ2-5; D may be TRBD2 (6 bases). The CDR3 has 13 amino acids. V dropped 8 bases and J dropped 9 bases, with 19 bases sitting between them. CDR3 bases: TGTGCCAGCTCAACCCTGGGAGGAAGAGCCCAGTACTTC. This codes for CASSTLGGRAQYF.

This clone was recorded only once. The sample contains more than one DNA sequence encoding this CDR3. The gene calls are TRBV5-4 and TRBJ1-2, with TRBD1 matching over 10 bases. Germline trimming cut 4 bases from V and 5 bases from J; bases unmatched to any gene: 2. The CDR3 sequence is 13 residues long. Germline V gene data show CDR1 as SGHNT and CDR2 as YYREEE (reference sequence). CDR3 coding DNA: TGTGCCAGCAGCCCGGACAGGGGGTATGGCTACACCTTC. Protein: CASSPDRGYGYTF.

The chain recombines TRBV6-1 with TRBJ2-5; TRBD2 matches at 14 bases. Losses at the gene ends were 4 bases for V and 5 bases for J; bases not matched to a gene: 6. The CDR3 sequence is 16 residues long. Per the germline V gene, CDR1 is MNHNS and CDR2 is SASEGT. The CDR3 is CASSVVTSGRAETQYF. CDR3 coding DNA: TGTGCCAGCAGTGTCGTGACTAGCGGGAGGGCCGAGACCCAGTACTTC.

This sequence joins TRBV3-1 (or the pseudogene TRBV3-2) and TRBJ1-3; maybe TRBD1 (5 bases). Between the trimmed V and J ends, which lost 2 bases and 4 bases, there was a span of 18 bases. This CDR3 has 17 residues. Germline V lookup: CDR1 LGHDT, CDR2 YNNKEL (reference sequence). This CDR3 is CASSQRKDRGAGNTIYF. CDR3 nucleotide sequence: TGTGCCAGCAGCCAACGTAAAGATAGGGGCGCGGGAAACACCATATATTTT.

The genes are TRBV7-9 and TRBJ1-2, with a weak D call TRBD1 (6 bases). CDR1 is SEHNR, CDR2 FQNEAQ, per germline (reference sequence). This CDR3 is 14 amino acids long. The V gene lost 5 bases and the J gene lost 2 bases, with 12 bases spanning the gap. CDR3 in amino acids: CASSARTANYGYTF. The CDR3 DNA sequence: TGTGCCAGCAGCGCGAGGACAGCGAACTATGGCTACACCTTC.

V gene TRBV6-5 combines with J gene TRBJ1-1; D perhaps matches TRBD1 (6 bases). The CDR3 is made up of 15 amino acids. In germline, CDR1 is MNHEY, CDR2 SVGAGI. V lost 2 bases and J lost 9, with 19 bases in between. The CDR3 region is CASSYEGGGGRKAFF. The CDR3 DNA is TGTGCCAGCAGTTACGAGGGGGGAGGGGGGCGAAAAGCTTTCTTT.

This rearrangement joins TRBV14 to TRBJ2-5; possible D gene TRBD1, 5 bases. Looked up from germline, CDR1 is SGHDN and CDR2 is FVKESK. This CDR3 is 14 amino acids long. V was shortened by 3 bases and J by 5 bases, with 13 bases between the two germline ends. The CDR3 nucleotides read TGTGCCAGCAGCCACGCTCAGGGAAGGGAGACCCAGTACTTC. Its protein is CASSHAQGRETQYF.

The genes are TRBV4-3 and TRBJ2-6; TRBD1 might be the D (5 bases). Trimming removed 1 base at V and 0 bases at J, with 10 bases between. The CDR3 runs 17 residues. The germline gives CDR1 LGHNA, CDR2 YSLEER. CDR3 sequence (DNA): TGCGCCAGCAGCCAAGCTGTGGGGCTCTCTGGGGCCAACGTCCTGACTTTC. It translates to CASSQAVGLSGANVLTF.

Here the CDR3 reads CASSPGLAGAPNTGELFF. The CDR3 coding sequence is TGTGCCAGCAGCCCTGGACTAGCGGGGGCCCCGAACACCGGGGAGCTGTTTTTT. V gene TRBV9 combines with J gene TRBJ2-2, with TRBD2 matching 13 bases. Trimming removed 4 bases from V and 0 bases from J; junction bases left unmatched: 6. Per the germline V gene, CDR1 is SGDLS and CDR2 is YYNGEE. The CDR3 runs 18 residues.